The rows below give T cell receptor beta chains drawn from one sample of a study of blood T cell repertoires in COVID-19. TCRdb's copy holds only in-frame clones and misses some; the assay was immunoSEQ multiplex PCR. The sample gives around 380,000 clones, about 80% of which show up once; around 1% is in the top ten. The sequencing input was peripheral blood. The origin of the receptors is a human donor with acute or convalescent COVID-19. The donor label of this sample is uncertain. CDR3s include the opening cysteine and the closing phenylalanine or tryptophan. A D gene is named only where the DNA matches it firmly. The size field is filled for only some rows; it gives once, few, many or a size class.

size,J,D,V,DNA,CDR3
NA,TRBJ1-3,NA,TRBV4-1,TGCGCCAGCAGCCAATTGCCGGGAGGGACTGGAAACACCATATATTTT,CASSQLPGGTGNTIYF
few,TRBJ1-4,NA,TRBV4-2,TGTGCCAGCATGCGGGGGCGAGTAGGGGAAAAACTGTTTTTT,CASMRGRVGEKLFF
NA,TRBJ2-2,TRBD1,TRBV11-2,TGTGCCAGCAGCCCTCCCGGGACAGGGAACACCGGGGAGCTGTTTTTT,CASSPPGTGNTGELFF
NA,TRBJ2-1,TRBD2,TRBV7-8,TGTGCCAGCAGCTCCTATAGCGGGAGTAGGAATGAGCAGTTCTTC,CASSSYSGSRNEQFF
NA,TRBJ2-7,TRBD1,TRBV10-3,TGTGCCATCAGTGACGGACAGGGGGAGAACTACGAGCAGTACTTC,CAISDGQGENYEQYF
NA,TRBJ1-2,TRBD1,TRBV9,TGTGCCAGCAGCGCGGGGACAGCACTATCCTATGGCTACACCTTC,CASSAGTALSYGYTF
NA,TRBJ1-2,NA,TRBV2,TGTGCCAGCAGTCCTAGGGGTGGCTACACCTTC,CASSPRGGYTF
NA,TRBJ1-3,NA,TRBV10-3,TGTGCCATCAGTAAGGACAGCCCTGGAAACACCATATATTTT,CAISKDSPGNTIYF
once,TRBJ2-7,TRBD1,TRBV7-9,TGTGCCAGCAGCACACGGACAGGGGATTCCTACGAGCAGTACTTC,CASSTRTGDSYEQYF
few,TRBJ1-3,NA,TRBV30,TGTGCCTGGAGTGTATGGGGGCCGGGAAACACCATATATTTT,CAWSVWGPGNTIYF
NA,TRBJ2-2,NA,TRBV7-6,TGTGCCAGCAGCTTACGTTCCTTTAACACCGGGGAGCTGTTTTTT,CASSLRSFNTGELFF
NA,TRBJ1-1,NA,TRBV19,TGTGCCAGTAGTAAAGACAGGATGAACACTGAAGCTTTCTTT,CASSKDRMNTEAFF
few,TRBJ1-1,NA,TRBV7-6,TGTGCCAGCAGCGTCGGGAGCGGTTGGACGACTGAAGCTTTCTTT,CASSVGSGWTTEAFF
NA,TRBJ1-2,NA,TRBV21-1,TGTGCCAGCCGGGGGGACTACACCTTC,CASRGDYTF
NA,TRBJ2-3,TRBD2,TRBV5-4,TGTGCCAGCAGCTTGTCTAGCGGGAGTGGGACTAGCACAGATACGCAGTATTTT,CASSLSSGSGTSTDTQYF
NA,TRBJ2-1,TRBD2,TRBV5-1,TGCGCCAGCAGCTCTTCCCTAGCGGGAGGGCCTGGTGAGCAGTTCTTC,CASSSSLAGGPGEQFF
NA,TRBJ1-2,TRBD1,TRBV19,TGTGCCAGTCGGACGACAGGGGGAATTGGCTACACCTTC,CASRTTGGIGYTF
NA,TRBJ1-2,TRBD1,TRBV18,TGTGCCAGCTCACTAACCACGAGACGGACAGGGAACGATAACTATGGCTACACCTTC,CASSLTTRRTGNDNYGYTF
NA,TRBJ1-2,NA,TRBV18,TGTGCCAGCTCACCACAGGGGGACTATGGCTACACCTTC,CASSPQGDYGYTF
NA,TRBJ1-1,NA,TRBV7-8,TGTGCCAGCAGCGGACAGTCGAACACTGAAGCTTTCTTT,CASSGQSNTEAFF
NA,TRBJ2-3,TRBD2,TRBV6-4,TGTGCCAGCAGTCCTCAACTAGCGGGGGGTCCAGATACGCAGTATTTT,CASSPQLAGGPDTQYF
NA,TRBJ2-1,TRBD1,TRBV2,TGTGCCAGCACCGGGGGACAGGGGGTTGTAGTAGAGTTCTTC,CASTGGQGVVVEFF
once,TRBJ2-7,NA,TRBV11-2,TGTGCCAGCAGCCCGATGGACTTCCGAACTAACGAGCAGTACTTC,CASSPMDFRTNEQYF
NA,TRBJ2-5,NA,TRBV19,TGTGCCAGTAGTATGGAGCGGTCTCCTCAAGAGACCCAGTACTTC,CASSMERSPQETQYF
NA,TRBJ1-1,TRBD1,TRBV9,TGTGCCAGCAGCGGCGGGACAGGGGACACTGAAGCTTTCTTT,CASSGGTGDTEAFF
NA,TRBJ2-1,NA,TRBV7-8,TGTGCCAGCAGCTTAGCTCCGGGGGTCAATGAGCAGTTCTTC,CASSLAPGVNEQFF
NA,TRBJ2-1,TRBD2,TRBV6-5,TGTGCCAGCAGTTACCCTAGCGGGAGCAGGGGTGAGCAGTTCTTC,CASSYPSGSRGEQFF
NA,TRBJ1-1,NA,TRBV4-1,TGCGCCAGCAAGGAGGGGTTCCTACGGCCTGAAGCTTTCTTT,CASKEGFLRPEAFF
once,TRBJ2-5,NA,TRBV4-2,TGTGCCAGCAGCCAACTCCCCCAGGCCAGGGGCCAAGAGACCCAGTACTTC,CASSQLPQARGQETQYF
NA,TRBJ1-1,TRBD1,TRBV6-1,TGTGCCAGCAGTGAAAGGCGGTATGGGACAGGGAGGACTGAAGCTTTCTTT,CASSERRYGTGRTEAFF
NA,TRBJ2-7,NA,TRBV2,TGTGCCAGCAGTGAAGGGATAGGGCAGCGGACCTACGAGCAGTACTTC,CASSEGIGQRTYEQYF
NA,TRBJ2-2,NA,TRBV6-2/TRBV6-3,TGTGCCAGCAGCTCCCCCGGGGTAGCGAGGGAGCTGTTTTTT,CASSSPGVARELFF
NA,TRBJ1-2,NA,TRBV5-1,TGCGCCAGCAGCTTACACAGGGAACATGGCTACACCTTC,CASSLHREHGYTF
NA,TRBJ2-1,NA,TRBV14,TGTGCCAGCAGCCAACGCGAGACTCCCACGGTAAATGAGCAGTTCTTC,CASSQRETPTVNEQFF
NA,TRBJ2-2,NA,TRBV30,TGTGCCTGGAAGGAGTGGTGGGACACCGGGGAGCTGTTTTTT,CAWKEWWDTGELFF
NA,TRBJ1-2,TRBD1,TRBV9,TGTGCCAGCAGCGTAGAGGGGGCATATGGCTACACCTTC,CASSVEGAYGYTF
NA,TRBJ2-2,TRBD2,TRBV20-1,TGCAGTGCTAGTTACCTAGCGGGGGGGCCAACTGTCACCGGGGAGCTGTTTTTT,CSASYLAGGPTVTGELFF
NA,TRBJ2-5,TRBD1,TRBV27,TGTGCCAGCAGTTTATCGAGGGGGCCGCGGGAGACCCAGTACTTC,CASSLSRGPRETQYF
NA,TRBJ1-6,NA,TRBV6-5,TGTGCCAGCAGGCGACAGGCTGGGGCCAAATCACCCCTCCACTTT,CASRRQAGAKSPLHF
NA,TRBJ1-1,TRBD1,TRBV19,TGTGCCAGTAGTGGTACAGGGGGAGAAAACACTGAAGCTTTCTTT,CASSGTGGENTEAFF
once,TRBJ2-7,NA,TRBV10-1,TGCGCCAGCAGCCCAATTCGGGTGTTGGATAGTCCGCGCCACGAGCAGTACTTC,CASSPIRVLDSPRHEQYF
NA,TRBJ2-7,TRBD1,TRBV5-4,TGTGCCAGCAGCTTGGTAGCGACAGGGGGCGCTGAGCAGTACTTC,CASSLVATGGAEQYF
NA,TRBJ2-2,NA,TRBV19,TGTGCCAGTAGGGACAGGAACACCGGGGAGCTGTTTTTT,CASRDRNTGELFF
NA,TRBJ2-4,NA,TRBV12-3/TRBV12-4,TGTGCCAGCAGCTACGCAGGGGGGAACATTCAGTACTTC,CASSYAGGNIQYF
once,TRBJ2-7,NA,TRBV5-6,TGTGCCAGCAGCTTGGGGGACACCTCCTACGAGCAGTACTTC,CASSLGDTSYEQYF
few,TRBJ1-5,NA,TRBV5-1,TGCGCCAGCAGCTTGGTCTCAGGGAATCAGCCCCAGCATTTT,CASSLVSGNQPQHF
NA,TRBJ1-5,NA,TRBV7-9,TGTGCCAGCAGCGCTGGACGGTCGGGGCAGCCCCAGCATTTT,CASSAGRSGQPQHF
NA,TRBJ1-5,TRBD1,TRBV5-5,TGTGCCAGCAGCCTGACAGGGGGGAGCAATCAGCCCCAGCATTTT,CASSLTGGSNQPQHF
NA,TRBJ2-5,NA,TRBV3-1/TRBV3-2,TGTGCCAGCAGCCACGGGGGCGGGAGTATAGAGACCCAGTACTTC,CASSHGGGSIETQYF
few,TRBJ1-1,NA,TRBV9,TGTGCCAGCAGCCCCTCGAGTCAAGCTTTCTTT,CASSPSSQAFF
NA,TRBJ2-2,NA,TRBV15,TGTGCCACCAGCAGAGCAGGACAGACCAACACCGGGGAGCTGTTTTTT,CATSRAGQTNTGELFF
NA,TRBJ1-5,TRBD1,TRBV2,TGTGCCAGCAGTTCTATGGCTGGACAGGCTACTAATCAGCCCCAGCATTTT,CASSSMAGQATNQPQHF
NA,TRBJ2-7,TRBD1,TRBV28,TGTGCCAGCACCCCGGGACAGCCCTACGAGCAGTACTTC,CASTPGQPYEQYF
NA,TRBJ2-3,TRBD2,TRBV18,TGTGCCAGCTCAATCGGACTAGCGGGAGTAGATACGCAGTATTTT,CASSIGLAGVDTQYF